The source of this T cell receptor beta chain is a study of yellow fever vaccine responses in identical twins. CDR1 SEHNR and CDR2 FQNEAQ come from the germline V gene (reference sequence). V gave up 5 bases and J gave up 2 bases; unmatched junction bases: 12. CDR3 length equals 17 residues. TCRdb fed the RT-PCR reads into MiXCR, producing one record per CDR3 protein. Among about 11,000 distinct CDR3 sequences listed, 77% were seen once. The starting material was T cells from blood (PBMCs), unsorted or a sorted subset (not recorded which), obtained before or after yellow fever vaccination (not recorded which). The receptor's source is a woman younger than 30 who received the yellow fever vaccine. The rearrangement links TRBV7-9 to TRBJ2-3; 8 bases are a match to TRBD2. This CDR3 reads CASSPSRLAGTTDTQYF. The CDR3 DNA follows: TGTGCCAGCAGCCCGAGCAGGCTAGCGGGTACCACAGATACGCAGTATTTT.